Below are 12 T cell receptor beta chains sequenced from a single sample in a study of blood T cell repertoires in COVID-19. The data were produced by immunoSEQ multiplex PCR, yet TCRdb's version contains in-frame clones alone and is incomplete. The sample has roughly 200,000 clones, roughly 90% seen once; the top ten hold approximately 2.4%. Input material: PBMCs or T cells enriched from blood (not recorded which). Source of these receptors: a woman aged 25 to 39 who had recovered from COVID-19.

The chain links TRBV29-1 to TRBJ1-2; D unclear. CDR3 size: 13 residues. Deletions cut 1 base from V and 5 bases from J, with 11 bases between. The germline CDR1 and CDR2 sequences are SQVTM and ANQGSEA. In DNA, the CDR3 is TGCAGCGTTGAAGGTCGAGGAGGTTATGGCTACACCTTC. This translates into CSVEGRGGYGYTF.

The chain is built from TRBV30 and TRBJ2-7, with 7 bases fitting TRBD1. CDR1 is GTSNPN, CDR2 SVGIG, per germline (reference sequence). The CDR3 contains 15 residues. V shed 0 bases, J shed 6 bases, and the junction held 11 bases outside the gene matches. CDR3 residues: CAWSVGLGGRGEQYF. CDR3 DNA sequence: TGTGCCTGGAGTGTAGGGTTAGGGGGCAGGGGCGAGCAGTACTTC.

The DNA for the CDR3 is TGTGCCAGCAGACCCAAGCCGACAGGGGGCCTCTATGGCTACACCTTC. The encoded protein is CASRPKPTGGLYGYTF. V is TRBV7-2 and J is TRBJ1-2, with TRBD1 matching over 10 bases. Germline V gene lookup returns CDR1 SGHTA and CDR2 FQGNSA. V shed 6 bases and J 4 bases; nucleotides not matched to a gene: 11. This CDR3 comprises 16 residues.

The J gene is TRBJ2-3, the V gene TRBV3-1 (or the pseudogene TRBV3-2), with 10 bases identical to TRBD2. This CDR3 spans 15 amino acids. Trimming took 4 bases from V and 7 from J; bases not matched to a gene: 8. Germline CDR1 and CDR2: LGHDT and YNNKEL (reference sequence). In nucleotides, the CDR3 is TGTGCCAGCAGCCGAGGGTTAGCGGGAGGACATACGCAGTATTTT. It specifies CASSRGLAGGHTQYF.

A word on this clone: One junction end disagrees with the germline gene, perhaps due to a read error. This chain uses TRBV7-7 with TRBJ2-1; TRBD2 matches 10 bases. This CDR3 contains 15 residues. The germline CDR1 and CDR2 sequences are SSHAT and FNYEAQ (reference sequence). CDR3 coding DNA: TGTGCTAGCAGCTTAACAGCGGGGGGGGCCGTGGAGCAGTTCTTC. Translated: CASSLTAGGAVEQFF.

V gene TRBV5-1 combines with J gene TRBJ1-4, with 7 bases matching TRBD1. The V gene end was trimmed by 7 bases and the J gene end by 4 bases; junction bases not matched to a gene: 16. This CDR3 has 17 amino acids. Per germline, CDR1 SGHRS and CDR2 YFSETQ. CDR3 DNA sequence: TGCGCCAGCTCCATAACCGGGACAGTTGGGGGTAATGAAAAACTGTTTTTT. Its protein is CASSITGTVGGNEKLFF.

This chain connects TRBV5-4 to TRBJ1-4, with D hard to call. This CDR3 comprises 14 residues. The germline CDR1 and CDR2 sequences are SGHNT and YYREEE (reference sequence). The ends were cut back, 4 bases at V and 1 base at J, with 8 bases in the middle. CDR3 coding DNA: TGTGCCAGCAGCAAGACAATAACTAATGAAAAACTGTTTTTT. Encoded protein: CASSKTITNEKLFF.

This chain links TRBV19 with TRBJ1-2; 8 nucleotides align to TRBD1. Trimming cost V 3 bases and J 7 bases; bases outside gene matches: 13. The length of the CDR3 is 16 residues. Germline CDR1 reads LNHDA; CDR2 reads SQIVND (reference sequence). The CDR3 sequence is CASSISGAGGRGGYTF. The CDR3 nucleotides are TGTGCCAGTAGTATCTCCGGGGCAGGGGGCCGGGGTGGCTACACCTTC.

The chain links TRBV19 to TRBJ1-1, with D possibly being TRBD1 (5 bases). The germline V and J ends were trimmed by 3 bases and 0 bases, with 20 bases remaining between them. This CDR3 is 18 amino acids long. Germline V gene data show CDR1 as LNHDA and CDR2 as SQIVND (reference sequence). Here the CDR3 reads CASSILGTGVNMNTEAFF. DNA for the CDR3: TGTGCCAGTAGTATTCTCGGGACGGGGGTCAACATGAACACTGAAGCTTTCTTT.

This sequence joins TRBV10-3 and TRBJ1-1, with D tentatively TRBD1 (5 bases). Germline V gives CDR1 ENHRY, CDR2 SYGVKD. V lost 5 bases and J lost 1, with 11 bases in between. This CDR3 comprises 14 residues. The CDR3 bases are TGTGCCATCAGTATGACAGAGCCGAACACTGAAGCTTTCTTT. As protein: CAISMTEPNTEAFF.

V is TRBV6-2 or TRBV6-3 and J is TRBJ1-3; 9 positions match TRBD1. Germline CDR1 and CDR2: MNHEY and SVGEGT. This CDR3 is built from 16 residues. V was clipped by 5 bases and J by 3 bases; unmatched bases: 8. The DNA of the CDR3 is TGTGCCAGCAGTCCCACAGGGGGCGCGGATGGAAACACCATATATTTT. Translated: CASSPTGGADGNTIYF.

The chain uses TRBV19 and TRBJ1-2, with TRBD1 identical over 8 bases. This CDR3 is 15 amino acids long. Unmatched junction bases numbered 2, after V lost 0 bases and J lost 2 bases. Germline values: CDR1 LNHDA, CDR2 SQIVND (reference sequence). The CDR3: CASSIDRTGNYGYTF. The CDR3 nucleotides are TGTGCCAGTAGTATAGACCGGACAGGGAACTATGGCTACACCTTC.